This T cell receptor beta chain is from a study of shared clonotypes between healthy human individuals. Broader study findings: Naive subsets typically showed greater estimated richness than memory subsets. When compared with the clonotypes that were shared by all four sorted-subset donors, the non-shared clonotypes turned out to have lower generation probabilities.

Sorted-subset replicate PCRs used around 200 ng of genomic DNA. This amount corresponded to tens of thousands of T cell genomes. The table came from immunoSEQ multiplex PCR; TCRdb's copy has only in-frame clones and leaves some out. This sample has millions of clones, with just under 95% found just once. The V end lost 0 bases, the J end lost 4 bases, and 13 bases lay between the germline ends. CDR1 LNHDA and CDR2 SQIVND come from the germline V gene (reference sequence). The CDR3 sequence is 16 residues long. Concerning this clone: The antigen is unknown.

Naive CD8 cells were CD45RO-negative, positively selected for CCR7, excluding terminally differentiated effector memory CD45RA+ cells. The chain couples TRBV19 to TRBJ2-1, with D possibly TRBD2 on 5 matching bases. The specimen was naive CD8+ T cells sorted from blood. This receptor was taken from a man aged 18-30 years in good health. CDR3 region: CASSIDEGPSYNEQFF. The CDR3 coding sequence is TGTGCCAGTAGTATAGATGAGGGCCCGAGTTACAATGAGCAGTTCTTC.